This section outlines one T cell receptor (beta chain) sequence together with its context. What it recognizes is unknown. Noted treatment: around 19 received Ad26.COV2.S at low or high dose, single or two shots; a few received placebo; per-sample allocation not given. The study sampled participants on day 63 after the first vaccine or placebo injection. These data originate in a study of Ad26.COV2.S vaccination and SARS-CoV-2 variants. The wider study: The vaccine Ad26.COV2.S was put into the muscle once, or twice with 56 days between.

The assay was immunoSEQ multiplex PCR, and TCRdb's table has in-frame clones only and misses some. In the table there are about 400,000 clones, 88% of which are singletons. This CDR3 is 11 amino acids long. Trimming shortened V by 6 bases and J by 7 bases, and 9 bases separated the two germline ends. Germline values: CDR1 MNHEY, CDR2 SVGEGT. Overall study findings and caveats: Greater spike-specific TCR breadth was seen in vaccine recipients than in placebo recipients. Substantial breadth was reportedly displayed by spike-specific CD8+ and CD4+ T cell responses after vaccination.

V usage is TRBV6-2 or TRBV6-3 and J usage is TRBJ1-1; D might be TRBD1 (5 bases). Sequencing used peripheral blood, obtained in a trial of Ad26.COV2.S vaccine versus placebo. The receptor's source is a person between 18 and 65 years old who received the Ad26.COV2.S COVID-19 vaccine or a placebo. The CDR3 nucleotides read TGTGCCAGCAGCCAGGGTGTTGAAGCTTTCTTT. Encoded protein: CASSQGVEAFF.